This TCR beta chain was sequenced in a study of cytomegalovirus exposure and HLA in healthy donors. Trimming at V came to 3 bases and at J to 4 bases, leaving 5 bases not matched to a gene. This CDR3 comprises 15 residues. Germline loops: CDR1 LNHDA, CDR2 SQIVND (reference sequence). Sequenced by immunoSEQ multiplex PCR; TCRdb stores in-frame clones only, minus some. The sample includes about 360,000 clones, 86% seen only once; the top ten take roughly 0.83%. Study results and limitations: It was about 150 TCR beta chains that were listed as cytomegalovirus-associated. First-cohort TCR clusters were later found to tend to co-occur in the approximately 110 validation repertoires.

For this clone: Its specificity is not known.

The TCR was taken from a woman younger than 30 in good health and CMV-seronegative. This chain connects TRBV19 to TRBJ2-5; 10 nucleotides match TRBD2. Sequenced sample: PBMCs. This CDR3 reads CASSIASGSVETQYF. The CDR3 DNA follows: TGTGCCAGTAGTATCGCTAGCGGGAGCGTAGAGACCCAGTACTTC.